This T cell receptor beta chain was recorded in a study of shared clonotypes between healthy human individuals. General study findings and limits: Tissue TCR repertoires likely differ from these blood-only repertoires. Non-shared clonotypes had lower generation probabilities than clonotypes shared by all four sorted-subset donors.

Trimming took 3 bases from V and 2 from J; bases not matched to a gene: 5. CDR3 size: 16 residues. CDR1 and CDR2 (germline): MDHEN, SYDVKM. The protocol was immunoSEQ multiplex PCR, while the TCRdb copy is restricted to in-frame clones and leaves out a portion. The sample has approximately 1.4 million clones; around 98% are singletons. In regard to this clone: The antigen is not known.

The TCR was taken from a young man in good health. Specimen: naive CD4+ T cells sorted from blood. Subset described: CD45RA+ positively selected. V is TRBV28 and J is TRBJ2-2; 8 bases match TRBD2. The chain's CDR3 is CASSLHSGINTGELFF. The CDR3, as DNA: TGTGCCAGCAGTTTGCATAGCGGGATAAACACCGGGGAGCTGTTTTTT.